What follows are 25 T cell receptor beta chains derived from one specimen sequenced in a study of CD8 T cells in Susac syndrome. Random hexamers primed reverse transcription of about 0.45 to 1 ug RNA. TCRdb called the immunoSEQ multiplex PCR reads again in MiXCR, with one record for every CDR3 protein. Of 65,000 to 95,000 distinct CDR3 sequences listed, approximately 95% are singletons. Sequencing was performed on CD8+ T cells from PBMCs. These receptors were taken from a human donor with Susac syndrome.

The J gene is TRBJ2-7, the V gene TRBV6-2 or TRBV6-3; D is unclear. CDR3 length: 18 residues. Trimming stripped 0 bases from V and 3 bases from J, with 21 bases between. Germline V gene data show CDR1 as MNHEY and CDR2 as SVGEGT. CDR3 DNA: TGTGCCAGCAGTTACTCGAGGATAGCCACCTTCACTAACTACGAGCAGTACTTC. Protein sequence: CASSYSRIATFTNYEQYF.

This rearrangement joins TRBV3-1 to TRBJ2-7; TRBD2 matches 11 bases. The junction had 10 bases not matched to a gene; V was cut back by 3 bases and J by 3 bases. The CDR3 covers 17 residues. Germline loops: CDR1 LGHDT, CDR2 YNNKEL (reference sequence). This chain's CDR3 is CASSQWSLSGGVYEQYF. CDR3 sequence (DNA): TGTGCCAGCAGCCAGTGGTCCCTTAGCGGGGGGGTCTACGAGCAGTACTTC.

The chain is built from TRBV10-3 and TRBJ2-1, with TRBD2 as a possible D gene (6 bases). This CDR3 region has 16 residues. Germline V CDR1 and CDR2: ENHRY, SYGVKD. Trimming stripped 6 bases from V and 3 bases from J, with 18 bases between. This chain's CDR3 is CAISGSGSSDYNEQFF. CDR3 in DNA: TGTGCCATCAGCGGGAGCGGGTCCTCTGACTACAATGAGCAGTTCTTC.

The chain carries TRBV5-6 and TRBJ2-7, with 7 nucleotides matching TRBD1. Germline CDR1 and CDR2: SGHDT and YYEEEE. V lost 0 bases, J lost 0 bases, and 3 bases stayed unmatched. The CDR3 extends over 15 amino acids. CDR3 region: CASSLGDSDSYEQYF. CDR3 DNA sequence: TGTGCCAGCAGCTTGGGGGACAGCGACTCCTACGAGCAGTACTTC.

This CDR3 reads CASSPRRVGAEAFF. DNA for the CDR3: TGTGCCAGCAGTCCTAGAAGAGTCGGGGCTGAAGCTTTCTTT. The chain combines TRBV27 with TRBJ1-1; unclear D gene. With 5 bases removed from V and 6 bases from J, the gap between germline ends came to 16 bases. Germline V gives CDR1 MNHEY, CDR2 SMNVEV (reference sequence). CDR3 length: 14 residues.

This clonotype was observed a handful of times. J is TRBJ2-5 and V is TRBV6-1; 10 bases agree with TRBD1. The J segment lost 2 bases and the V segment lost 6 bases, leaving 9 bases of the junction unmatched. Looked up from germline, CDR1 is MNHNS and CDR2 is SASEGT. CDR3 length: 16 amino acids. The CDR3: CASSPSGQGWQETQYF. CDR3 nucleotides: TGTGCCAGCAGCCCCTCGGGACAGGGGTGGCAAGAGACCCAGTACTTC.

This chain links TRBV7-9 with TRBJ2-3, with D unclear. The CDR3 has 12 amino acids. The V end lost 1 base, the J end lost 1 base, and 0 bases lay between the germline ends. Germline CDR1 reads SEHNR; CDR2 reads FQNEAQ (reference sequence). The CDR3 spells CASSLGTDTQYF. The CDR3 nucleotides read TGTGCCAGCAGCTTAGGCACAGATACGCAGTATTTT.

This chain links TRBV9 with TRBJ2-1; no reliable D call. Germline CDR1 SGDLS, CDR2 YYNGEE. This CDR3 has 14 residues. Deletions cut 0 bases from V and 1 base from J, with 5 bases between. The CDR3 DNA sequence: TGTGCCAGCAGCGTAGATGGGTCCTACAATGAGCAGTTCTTC. It translates to CASSVDGSYNEQFF.

The chain combines TRBV5-6 with TRBJ1-5; unclear D gene. CDR1 and CDR2 (germline): SGHDT, YYEEEE. CDR3 length: 16 amino acids. V lost 0 bases, J lost 5 bases, and 15 bases lay in between. The CDR3 bases are TGTGCCAGCAGCTTGGCCGGGTCTGCGAGGGATCAGCCCCAGCATTTT. Protein: CASSLAGSARDQPQHF.

The V and J genes are TRBV7-9 and TRBJ2-2, with D unclear. CDR1 is SEHNR and CDR2 is FQNEAQ in the germline V gene (reference sequence). V lost 3 bases to trimming and J lost 10 bases, with 3 bases between them. The CDR3 covers 10 residues. The CDR3 DNA reads TGTGCCAGCAGCTTTGCGGAGCTGTTTTTT. This translates into CASSFAELFF.

The CDR3 nucleotides are TGTGCCAGCAGTTACACCGAGGGAAACACCATATATTTT. Protein product: CASSYTEGNTIYF. The gene calls are TRBV6-5 and TRBJ1-3, with unresolved D. V was pared by 2 bases and J by 4 bases, with 6 bases between. CDR1 is MNHEY and CDR2 is SVGAGI in the germline V gene. The CDR3 is 13 amino acids.

The chain joins TRBV2 to TRBJ2-7, with 10 positions matching TRBD1. The CDR3 loop spans 14 amino acids. The trim removed 5 bases at V and 3 bases at J, leaving 4 bases unmatched. Germline-derived CDR1 and CDR2 are SNHLY and FYNNEI. The DNA for the CDR3 is TGTGCCAGCAGTCTCCGGGACAGGGGCTACGAGCAGTACTTC. As protein: CASSLRDRGYEQYF.

The V gene is TRBV6-5, the J gene TRBJ2-5; TRBD1 matches 7 bases. CDR1 and CDR2 from the germline V gene are MNHEY and SVGAGI. The CDR3 extends over 14 amino acids. J was trimmed by 5 bases and V by 0 bases; bases with no gene match: 3. The CDR3 DNA reads as TGTGCCAGCAGTTACTCGGTGACAGGGGAGACCCAGTACTTC. This codes for CASSYSVTGETQYF.

The CDR3 sequence: CASSYFGTANTGELFF. CDR3 coding DNA: TGTGCCAGCAGTTACTTTGGGACCGCGAACACCGGGGAGCTGTTTTTT. The chain carries TRBV6-2 or TRBV6-3 and TRBJ2-2; possibly TRBD1 or TRBD2 for D (5 bases each). V gave up 1 base and J gave up 0 bases, with 9 bases separating them. Germline CDR1 reads MNHEY; CDR2 reads SVGEGT. CDR3 size: 16 residues.

The genes are TRBV6-5 and TRBJ2-1, with D hard to call. The V gene's germline CDR1 is MNHEY and CDR2 SVGAGI. Deletions cut 3 bases from V and 3 bases from J, with 9 bases between. CDR3 size: 14 residues. CDR3 in DNA: TGTGCCAGCAGTTATGATGGGGACTACAATGAGCAGTTCTTC. It is translated as CASSYDGDYNEQFF.

The chain employs TRBV11-1 and TRBJ1-4; D may be TRBD1 (6 bases). The V and J ends lost 1 base and 0 bases respectively, with 24 bases between them. This CDR3 has 21 amino acids. Per germline, CDR1 SGHAT and CDR2 FQDESV (reference sequence). The CDR3 loop is CASSLDGSATGNPTTNEKLFF. The CDR3 nucleotides are TGTGCCAGCAGCTTAGACGGGTCCGCGACAGGAAATCCCACAACTAATGAAAAACTGTTTTTT.

This chain links TRBV19 with TRBJ2-7; D unresolved. The CDR3 length is 13 residues. V was shortened by 2 bases and J by 5 bases, with 10 bases between the two germline ends. Germline lookup yields CDR1 LNHDA and CDR2 SQIVND (reference sequence). Here the CDR3 DNA reads TGTGCCAGTAGTATATTCCCATCCGACGAGCAGTACTTC. Amino acid sequence: CASSIFPSDEQYF.

This clonotype was detected a few times. The V and J genes are TRBV19 and TRBJ1-5; D call uncertain. CDR1 and CDR2 (germline): LNHDA, SQIVND (reference sequence). This CDR3 spans 17 amino acids. V was trimmed by 1 base and J by 4 bases, leaving 17 bases between them. As DNA, the CDR3 is TGTGCCAGTAGTATAGGACCGGAAGGGTGGGTGAATCAGCCCCAGCATTTT. Its translation: CASSIGPEGWVNQPQHF. Full variable domain (missing parts from reference TRBV19 and TRBJ1-5): DGGITQSPKYLFRKEGQNVTLSCEQNLNHDAMYWYRQDPGQGLRLIYYSQIVNDFQKGDIAEGYSVSREKKESFPLTVTSAQKNPTAFYLCASSIGPEGWVNQPQHFGDGTRLSIL.

V and J are TRBV27 and TRBJ2-7, with a tentative D call TRBD1 (6 bases). The CDR3 runs 13 residues. Trimming took off 7 bases at V and 3 bases at J, with 13 bases between the two ends. CDR1 and CDR2 (germline): MNHEY, SMNVEV (reference sequence). The CDR3 DNA is TGTGCCAGCAAGAGGGGGAGTTTCTACGAGCAGTACTTC. Translating it yields CASKRGSFYEQYF.

The gene calls are TRBV12-3 or TRBV12-4 and TRBJ1-5; 9 positions match TRBD1. V trimming: 8 bases; J trimming: 5 bases; junction bases outside the gene matches: 7. The CDR3 spans 14 residues. The CDR3 is CASGSWTGDQPQHF. CDR3 DNA sequence: TGTGCCAGCGGATCATGGACAGGGGATCAGCCCCAGCATTTT.

J is TRBJ2-5 and V is TRBV24-1; D not resolved. CDR3 size: 12 residues. In germline, CDR1 is KGHDR, CDR2 SFDVKD. V was shortened by 0 bases and J by 7 bases, with 5 bases between the two germline ends. CDR3 bases: TGTGCCACCAGTGATTTGACCGGGACCCAGTACTTC. Translation: CATSDLTGTQYF.

J is TRBJ2-5 and V is TRBV11-2; maybe TRBD2 (6 bases). The CDR3 runs to 17 residues. From germline, CDR1 is SGHAT and CDR2 FQNNGV. V gave up 1 base and J gave up 2 bases, with 17 bases separating them. The CDR3 DNA reads as TGTGCCAGCAGCTTAGGAATCGAAGGAGGGGTACAAGAGACCCAGTACTTC. It encodes CASSLGIEGGVQETQYF.

The chain recombines TRBV27 with TRBJ2-3; TRBD2 is a possible D gene (5 bases). V dropped 6 bases and J dropped 1 base, with 17 bases sitting between them. The germline V gene encodes CDR1 MNHEY and CDR2 SMNVEV (reference sequence). This CDR3 comprises 16 residues. CDR3 DNA: TGTGCCAGCAGCTATCTATCGGGGTGGGGCACAGATACGCAGTATTTT. Residues: CASSYLSGWGTDTQYF.

V gene TRBV12-3 or TRBV12-4 combines with J gene TRBJ2-3; D is uncertain. V was shortened by 8 bases and J by 2 bases, with 14 bases between the two germline ends. The CDR3 is made up of 14 amino acids. The CDR3 coding sequence is TGTGCCAGCTTCGCACCTCATATCACAGATACGCAGTATTTT. It specifies CASFAPHITDTQYF.

This chain's CDR3 is CASSYPGQSYEQYF. In nucleotides, the CDR3 is TGTGCCAGCAGCTATCCGGGACAGTCCTACGAGCAGTACTTC. The chain joins TRBV5-6 to TRBJ2-7; the match to TRBD1 covers 7 bases. Germline values: CDR1 SGHDT, CDR2 YYEEEE. With 3 bases clipped from V and 1 base from J, the junction kept 4 bases outside the gene matches. The CDR3 totals 14 residues. The whole variable domain, filled in from reference TRBV5-6 and TRBJ2-7, reads DAGVTQSPTHLIKTRGQQVTLRCSPKSGHDTVSWYQQALGQGPQFIFQYYEEEERQRGNFPDRFSGHQFPNYSSELNVNALLLGDSALYLCASSYPGQSYEQYFGPGTRLTVT.